This TCR beta chain was recovered during a study of cytomegalovirus exposure and HLA in healthy donors. Study-wide background: An earlier analysis found under 130 million unique TCR beta sequences from approximately 200 million T cells. Broader study findings: TRBV6-2, TRBV6-3 and some other V segments were excluded as indistinguishable.

V lost 2 bases, J lost 0 bases, and 7 bases lay in between. Germline loops: CDR1 SNHLY, CDR2 FYNNEI. The CDR3 covers 14 residues. The donors gave bone marrow, and they were healthy. A note on this clone: The antigen is not known.

The primer mix had 60 Vbeta and 13 Jbeta primers. This table comes from immunoSEQ multiplex PCR, and its TCRdb copy is limited to in-frame clones, with some not included. The top ten hold approximately 1.5% of the sample, which has about 130,000 clones, approximately 84% seen once. This receptor was obtained from a young woman in good health and CMV-seronegative. This chain connects TRBV2 to TRBJ1-1; D unresolved. The sample consisted of PBMCs. In DNA form, the CDR3 reads TGTGCCAGCAGTGAACTTTCGGTGAACACTGAAGCTTTCTTT. As protein: CASSELSVNTEAFF.